These 10 T cell receptor beta chains were sequenced from one sample in a study of post-analysis software for immune sequencing data. Study results and caveats: The study found TRBV5-6, TRBV5-1 and TRBV20-1 among a handful of TRBV segments more frequent in patients than controls.

These receptors have no known antigen. Prepared libraries of TCR beta cDNA carried unique molecular identifiers. TCRdb passed the PCR reads through MiXCR, listing each CDR3 protein once. The sample consists of some 690,000 distinct CDR3 sequences, over 45% of them appearing once. Input material: blood. These receptors all come from a girl aged 2 to 9 with multiple sclerosis.

This CDR3 reads CASRKGTSGSTVGYEQYF. The CDR3 bases are TGTGCCAGCAGAAAAGGGACTAGCGGGAGCACCGTAGGTTACGAGCAGTACTTC. The V gene is TRBV7-8, the J gene TRBJ2-7; 14 bases agree with TRBD2. This CDR3 region has 18 residues. Losses at the gene ends were 6 bases for V and 4 bases for J; bases not matched to a gene: 14. CDR1 and CDR2 (germline): SGHVS, FQNEAQ.

This clonotype was found a few times. This chain uses TRBV11-3 with TRBJ2-7, with TRBD1 matching over 7 bases. This CDR3 has 13 amino acids. In germline, CDR1 is SGHNT, CDR2 YENEEA. The junction had 4 bases not matched to a gene; V was cut back by 4 bases and J by 4 bases. CDR3 in amino acids: CASSSQGTYEQYF. For the CDR3, the DNA is TGTGCCAGCAGCTCACAGGGGACGTACGAGCAGTACTTC.

The rearrangement joins TRBV28 to TRBJ2-1; perhaps D is TRBD1 or TRBD2 (5 bases each). Germline V gene sequence: CDR1 MDHEN, CDR2 SYDVKM. The CDR3 contains 15 residues. V was pared by 6 bases and J by 3 bases, with 15 bases between. CDR3 coding DNA: TGTGCCAGCAGGAGGGGACCCCTGGTCTACAATGAGCAGTTCTTC. Protein: CASRRGPLVYNEQFF.

The CDR3 DNA reads as TGTGCCAGCAGCCAATTTGGGAATGAGCAGTTCTTC. It specifies CASSQFGNEQFF. The V gene is TRBV3-1, the J gene TRBJ2-1; D is unresolved. Germline values: CDR1 LGHDT, CDR2 YNNKEL (reference sequence). V lost 2 bases to trimming and J lost 7 bases, with 6 bases between them. The CDR3 sequence is 12 residues long.

This clonotype was seen more than once but under ten times. The chain joins TRBV5-1 to TRBJ2-5; 10 bases align to TRBD2. Unmatched junction bases numbered 6, after V lost 2 bases and J lost 5 bases. This CDR3 comprises 15 residues. The germline V gene has CDR1 SGHRS and CDR2 YFSETQ. CDR3 nucleotides: TGCGCCAGCAGCTTACTAGGGACTAGCGATGAGACCCAGTACTTC. The encoded protein is CASSLLGTSDETQYF.

This chain links TRBV29-1 with TRBJ2-3; maybe TRBD1 (5 bases). The CDR3 length is 14 residues. V lost 6 bases and J lost 3, with 16 bases in between. Germline V lookup: CDR1 SQVTM, CDR2 ANQGSEA. The CDR3 DNA follows: TGCAGCGTCCAACAGGACCTTAGAACAGATACGCAGTATTTT. It encodes CSVQQDLRTDTQYF.

This clonotype was observed a handful of times. The V call is TRBV29-1, the J call TRBJ2-3; D remains unclear. There are 10 residues in the CDR3. V was pared by 4 bases and J by 5 bases, with 4 bases between. CDR1 is SQVTM and CDR2 is ANQGSEA in the germline V gene. CDR3 loop: CSVVEDTQYF. In DNA form, the CDR3 reads TGCAGCGTTGTAGAAGATACGCAGTATTTT.

This chain joins TRBV7-9 and TRBJ1-2, with no clear D. The CDR3 totals 16 residues. The V gene lost 5 bases and the J gene lost 4 bases, with 20 bases spanning the gap. Germline CDR1 is SEHNR and CDR2 is FQNEAQ (reference sequence). CDR3 bases: TGTGCCAGCAGCCCTCCGGAAGAGTACCCAAGCTATGGCTACACCTTC. It translates to CASSPPEEYPSYGYTF.

This chain joins TRBV20-1 and TRBJ2-1; D not resolved. In germline, CDR1 is DFQATT, CDR2 SNEGSKA (reference sequence). The V end was cut by 1 base, the J end by 1 base, with 11 bases between. This CDR3 is 15 amino acids long. CDR3 in DNA: TGCAGTGCTAGAGCGCCAGTGATATCCTACAATGAGCAGTTCTTC. Residues: CSARAPVISYNEQFF.

The genes are TRBV12-3 or TRBV12-4 and TRBJ1-5, with a tentative D call TRBD1 (6 bases). The CDR3 has 20 amino acids. V lost 4 bases, J lost 1 base, and 26 bases lay in between. CDR3 loop: CASSSSRGRMGARSNQPQHF. CDR3 sequence (DNA): TGTGCCAGCAGTTCCTCCCGGGGTAGGATGGGGGCTAGAAGCAATCAGCCCCAGCATTTT.